One and the same sample provided the 11 T cell receptor beta chains below, sequenced in a study of blood T cell repertoires in COVID-19. TCRdb's copy holds only in-frame clones and misses some; the assay was immunoSEQ multiplex PCR. The sample holds 55,000 to 65,000 clones, roughly 87% seen once. Sequencing was done on a sample of peripheral blood. The receptors originated from an elderly man in a cohort sampled during active COVID-19.

This chain joins TRBV6-2 or TRBV6-3 and TRBJ2-1; D perhaps matches TRBD2 (6 bases). The V and J ends lost 5 bases and 13 bases respectively, with 18 bases between them. The CDR3 contains 13 residues. Looked up from germline, CDR1 is MNHEY and CDR2 is SVGEGT. The CDR3 DNA is TGTGCCAGCAGTCGGGACTCCTCGGGCCCCCAGTTCTTC. As protein: CASSRDSSGPQFF.

The chain links TRBV6-4 to TRBJ2-3, with 8 bases aligning to TRBD1. The CDR3 runs to 16 residues. After removal of 0 bases from V and 1 base from J, the junction contained 3 bases not matched to a gene. CDR1 MRHNA and CDR2 SNTAGT come from the germline V gene. The CDR3 DNA reads TGTGCCAGCAGTGACTCAACGGGACAGGGCACAGATACGCAGTATTTT. Translating it yields CASSDSTGQGTDTQYF.

The chain links TRBV10-1 to TRBJ1-6; D is perhaps TRBD1 (5 bases). Trimming cost V 6 bases and J 8 bases, with 11 bases left between them. Germline V gene data show CDR1 as WNHNN and CDR2 as SYGVQD (reference sequence). There are 13 residues in the CDR3. CDR3 protein: CASRRDGYSPLHF. CDR3 sequence (DNA): TGCGCCAGCAGGCGGGACGGCTATTCACCCCTCCACTTT.

This chain joins TRBV19 and TRBJ1-1; 7 bases align to TRBD1. Trimming cost V 5 bases and J 5 bases; bases outside gene matches: 5. Germline values: CDR1 LNHDA, CDR2 SQIVND (reference sequence). This CDR3 is built from 13 residues. The CDR3 sequence: CASSGTVGTEAFF. The CDR3 DNA reads as TGTGCCAGTAGTGGGACAGTCGGGACTGAAGCTTTCTTT.

The genes are TRBV7-2 and TRBJ2-7, with D perhaps TRBD1 (6 bases). CDR1 and CDR2 (germline): SGHTA, FQGNSA. V gave up 5 bases and J gave up 2 bases, with 13 bases separating them. The CDR3 runs to 14 residues. The CDR3 DNA follows: TGTGCCAGCAGCCGGGGTCGGACAGCCTACGAGCAGTACTTC. This gives the protein CASSRGRTAYEQYF.

This chain joins TRBV19 and TRBJ1-1, with D possibly being TRBD1 (6 bases). The germline gives CDR1 LNHDA, CDR2 SQIVND (reference sequence). The CDR3 extends over 16 amino acids. V was cut by 5 bases and J by 4 bases, with 20 bases left in between. The CDR3 is CASSPGNPFRGTEAFF. As DNA, the CDR3 is TGTGCCAGTAGTCCCGGAAATCCTTTCAGGGGCACTGAAGCTTTCTTT.

The V and J genes are TRBV4-1 and TRBJ2-1, with D tentatively TRBD2 (6 bases). The V and J ends lost 0 bases and 10 bases respectively, with 13 bases between them. Germline assignment: CDR1 MGHRA and CDR2 YSYEKL. This CDR3 comprises 14 residues. The CDR3 protein is CASSQDRGRREQFF. Written as DNA, the CDR3 is TGCGCCAGCAGCCAAGATCGGGGGAGAAGGGAGCAGTTCTTC.

This sequence joins TRBV6-5 and TRBJ2-1; TRBD1 aligns across 10 bases. Germline V gives CDR1 MNHEY, CDR2 SVGAGI. V lost 6 bases to trimming and J lost 4 bases; unmatched junction nucleotides: 6. The CDR3 covers 15 residues. CDR3 loop: CASRSTGGAYNEQFF. In nucleotides, the CDR3 is TGTGCCAGCAGGTCGACAGGGGGCGCGTACAATGAGCAGTTCTTC.

CDR3: CASSGEGGNTEAFF. The DNA for the CDR3 is TGCGCCAGCAGCGGAGAGGGTGGGAACACTGAAGCTTTCTTT. The gene calls are TRBV5-1 and TRBJ1-1; D is ambiguous. V was trimmed by 4 bases and J by 1 base, leaving 11 bases between them. The V gene's germline CDR1 is SGHRS and CDR2 YFSETQ. The CDR3 consists of 14 residues.

In its sample, this clone was seen once. The chain recombines TRBV5-4 with TRBJ1-4, with D uncertain. Trimming pared 4 bases from V and 0 bases from J, leaving 19 bases between. The germline CDR1 and CDR2 sequences are SGHNT and YYREEE (reference sequence). The CDR3 runs 18 residues. DNA for the CDR3: TGTGCCAGCAGCCGAAATTTGACACGACCGTCAACTAATGAAAAACTGTTTTTT. Translated, it gives CASSRNLTRPSTNEKLFF.

This chain links TRBV12-5 with TRBJ2-7, with 7 bases that match TRBD1. After removal of 3 bases from V and 6 bases from J, the junction contained 2 bases not matched to a gene. The CDR3 is made up of 12 amino acids. CDR1 is LGHNT and CDR2 is FRNRAP in the germline V gene. For the CDR3, the DNA is TGTGCTAGTGGTTTCGGGACAGTCGAGCAGTACTTC. Protein product: CASGFGTVEQYF. The variable domain in full, with the rest retrieved from reference TRBV12-5 and TRBJ2-7, is DARVTQTPRHKVTEMGQEVTMRCQPILGHNTVFWYRQTMMQGLELLAYFRNRAPLDDSGMPKDRFSAEMPDATLATLKIQPSEPRDSAVYFCASGFGTVEQYFGPGTRLTVT.